The T cell receptor (beta chain) described here comes from a study of long-term antiretroviral therapy in people with HIV. Points from the study as a whole: Diversity went up after ART and still fell short of transplant donor controls.

The assay, immunoSEQ v3.0, was run at survey level. Some clones are missing from TCRdb's copy, which holds only in-frame ones; the method was immunoSEQ multiplex PCR. Among some 40,000 clones listed, 75% to 90% were seen once. With V trimmed by 5 bases and J by 3 bases, 4 bases remained unmatched. The germline gives CDR1 MNHNY, CDR2 SVGAGI (reference sequence). The CDR3 consists of 14 residues. United States facilities provided treatment to all participants with HIV. This clone has a single count. The antigen is undetermined. The rearrangement links TRBV6-6 to TRBJ2-7; TRBD2 agrees at 10 bases. This receptor was taken from a young man with HIV. This sample comprised unsorted PBMCs, obtained 1.5 years after starting antiretroviral therapy. In nucleotides, the CDR3 is TGTGCCAGCAGTAGAGGGACTAGCGACTACGAGCAGTACTTC. Translating it yields CASSRGTSDYEQYF.